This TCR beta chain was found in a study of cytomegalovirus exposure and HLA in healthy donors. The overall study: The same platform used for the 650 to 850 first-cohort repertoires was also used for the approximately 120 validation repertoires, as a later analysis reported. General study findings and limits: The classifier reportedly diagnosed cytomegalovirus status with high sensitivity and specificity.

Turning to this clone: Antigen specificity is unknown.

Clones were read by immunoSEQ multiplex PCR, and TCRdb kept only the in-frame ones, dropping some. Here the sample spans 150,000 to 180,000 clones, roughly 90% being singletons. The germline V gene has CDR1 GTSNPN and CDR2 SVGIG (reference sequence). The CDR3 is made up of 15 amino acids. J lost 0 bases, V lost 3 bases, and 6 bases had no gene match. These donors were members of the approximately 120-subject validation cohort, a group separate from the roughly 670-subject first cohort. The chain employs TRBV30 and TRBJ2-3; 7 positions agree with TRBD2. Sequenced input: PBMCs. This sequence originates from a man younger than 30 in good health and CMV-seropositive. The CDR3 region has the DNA TGTGCCTGGAGCCTTAGTAGCGGGAGCACAGATACGCAGTATTTT. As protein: CAWSLSSGSTDTQYF.